A selection of T cell receptor beta chains follows, all from one sample in a study of OX40 agonist ivuxolimab in advanced cancers. Repertoires were generated with immunoSEQ multiplex PCR, while TCRdb's copy carries only in-frame clones and drops some. The data hold roughly 64,000 clones, with about 90% observed a single time. The specimen was CD4+ or CD8+ T cells sorted from blood, collected in a trial of the OX40 agonist ivuxolimab. The receptors originated from an adult with an advanced solid tumor such as melanoma, head and neck, liver or kidney cancer. Both conserved end residues are part of each CDR3. Each record gives: V gene, J gene, clone size, D gene, CDR3 DNA, CDR3 protein. The D gene is left open where the match is weak. Some rows have no size entry. The others give once, few or many, or a class for an expanded clone.

TRBV7-9	TRBJ1-2	NA	NA	TGTGCCAGCAGCCCACAGGGAGACTATGGCTACACCTTC	CASSPQGDYGYTF
TRBV5-1	TRBJ2-7	few	TRBD2	TGCGCCAGCAGCCCTACTAGCGGCTACGAGCAGTACTTC	CASSPTSGYEQYF
TRBV27	TRBJ1-5	NA	NA	TGTGCCAGCAGTTTAGAAGGGGTCGGCAATCAGCCCCAGCATTTT	CASSLEGVGNQPQHF
TRBV4-2	TRBJ2-7	NA	TRBD1	TGTGCCAGCAGCCCTGACAGGGCAAGCGAGCAGTACTTC	CASSPDRASEQYF
TRBV7-8	TRBJ1-2	NA	NA	TGTGCCAGCAGCTTAATCTCAGCGGCAGGATATGGCTACACCTTC	CASSLISAAGYGYTF
TRBV7-6	TRBJ2-7	NA	TRBD1	TGTGCCAGCAGTGCCGGGACAGGGGCCCTCGACGAGCAGTACTTC	CASSAGTGALDEQYF
TRBV28	TRBJ2-1	few	TRBD2	TGTGCCAGCAGAAACGCTAAGGGACTAGCGGGGGAGGAGGAGCAGTTCTTC	CASRNAKGLAGEEEQFF
TRBV28	TRBJ2-3	once	TRBD2	TGTGCCAGCAGCGGGACTAGCGGGAGAACGGGAGGTACGCAGTATTTT	CASSGTSGRTGGTQYF
TRBV6-1	TRBJ1-1	NA	TRBD1	TGTGCCACACAGGGGACGGGCACTGAAGCTTTCTTT	CATQGTGTEAFF
TRBV7-8	TRBJ2-2	NA	NA	TGTGCCAGCAGGAAAACTGGGCAGGGGGGGGCCGGGGAGCTGTTTTTT	CASRKTGQGGAGELFF
TRBV23-1	TRBJ1-2	NA	NA	TGCGCCAGCAGTCATAGACCGGGCTCCCGGGACTATGGCTACACCTTC	CASSHRPGSRDYGYTF
TRBV5-1	TRBJ2-5	once	NA	TGCGCCAGCAGCTTGGCAGGGACATTTCAAGAGACCCAGTACTTC	CASSLAGTFQETQYF
TRBV9	TRBJ2-5	NA	NA	TGTGCCAGCAGCGTAGAGGTCGGGAAGGGGGAGACCCAGTACTTC	CASSVEVGKGETQYF
TRBV7-2	TRBJ2-1	NA	TRBD2	TGTGCCAGCAGCCCCCTAAGTAGCGGGACTCAGGGTGAGCAGTTCTTC	CASSPLSSGTQGEQFF
TRBV7-9	TRBJ1-5	NA	NA	TGTGCCAGCAGCCCCGGCCAGGGTTCCTATAGCAATCAGCCCCAGCATTTT	CASSPGQGSYSNQPQHF
TRBV15	TRBJ1-5	NA	TRBD1	TGTGCCACCAGCAGAGCCAGGTCAGGGGGCGGTCAGCCCCAGCATTTT	CATSRARSGGGQPQHF
TRBV5-1	TRBJ2-2	NA	TRBD1	TGCGCCACCTCCGGACAGGGTAGTTTTACCGGGGAGCTGTTTTTT	CATSGQGSFTGELFF
TRBV5-1	TRBJ2-5	few	NA	TGCGCCAGCAGGGAAGGAGGGGAGACCCAGTACTTC	CASREGGETQYF
TRBV5-6	TRBJ2-5	NA	NA	TGTGCCAGCAGCTTGACCTCAAGGTTTTTCCAAGAGACCCAGTACTTC	CASSLTSRFFQETQYF
TRBV28	TRBJ2-4	NA	TRBD2	TGTGCCAGCAGTCCCCGTTTCGCGGGGGGGACTGGCAAAAACATTCAGTACTTC	CASSPRFAGGTGKNIQYF
TRBV6-5	TRBJ1-2	once	TRBD1	TGTGCCAGCAGGTTTTCGGGACAGGGGTTCGGCTACACCTTC	CASRFSGQGFGYTF
TRBV5-1	TRBJ2-3	NA	NA	TGCGCCAGCAGCACCGGGAGCACAGATACGCAGTATTTT	CASSTGSTDTQYF
TRBV5-1	TRBJ1-4	NA	TRBD1	TGCGCCAGCAGCCGGACCGGGACAGCTAATGAAAAACTGTTTTTT	CASSRTGTANEKLFF
TRBV10-3	TRBJ1-1	NA	NA	TGTGCCATTGGACCGCACACTGAAGCTTTCTTT	CAIGPHTEAFF
TRBV15	TRBJ2-5	NA	NA	TGTGCCACCAGCAGACCCGGGAAGCAAGAGACCCAGTACTTC	CATSRPGKQETQYF
TRBV6-1	TRBJ1-5	NA	NA	NA	CASSEVGSGTGFWHF
TRBV5-1	TRBJ2-3	NA	TRBD1	TGCGCCAGCAGCTTGGGACAGGGGCGAACAGATACGCAGTATTTT	CASSLGQGRTDTQYF
TRBV7-9	TRBJ2-3	NA	TRBD2	TGTGCCAGCAGCTATACTAGCGGGAGTCCAGATACGCAGTATTTT	CASSYTSGSPDTQYF
TRBV5-1	TRBJ2-5	NA	TRBD2	TGCGCCAGCAGCGGGGGAGCGGGAGGAGGGGAGACCCAGTACTTC	CASSGGAGGGETQYF
TRBV28	TRBJ1-3	NA	TRBD1	TGTGCCAGCGCCGGGACAGATAGAAACACCATATATTTT	CASAGTDRNTIYF
TRBV4-1	TRBJ2-7	NA	NA	TGCGCCAGCAGCCAATCTGGGGGATCGTCGCTTGGAGTGCAGTACTTC	CASSQSGGSSLGVQYF
TRBV30	TRBJ2-5	NA	NA	TGTGCCTGGAGTGTACGGTCAGGGAAAGAGACCCAGTACTTC	CAWSVRSGKETQYF
TRBV19	TRBJ1-1	NA	NA	TGTGCCAGTAGTACATCGGGACGGAGGAACACTGAAGCTTTCTTT	CASSTSGRRNTEAFF
TRBV4-1	TRBJ1-1	NA	NA	TGCGCCAGCAGCCAAGAGAGGGGGTGGTCGGCTTTCTTT	CASSQERGWSAFF
TRBV28	TRBJ2-1	few	TRBD1	TGTGCCAGCAGAACCCCAGGGGGCGAATATTCTGAGCAGTTCTTC	CASRTPGGEYSEQFF
TRBV20-1	TRBJ2-3	once	NA	TGCAGTGCTAGTAGGGAAGATACGCAGTATTTT	CSASREDTQYF
TRBV19	TRBJ1-2	NA	NA	TGTGCCAGTAGTATTGGCTATGGCTACACCTTC	CASSIGYGYTF
TRBV7-9	TRBJ2-7	once	NA	TGTGCCAGCAGCTTAGATCATTACGAGCAGTACTTC	CASSLDHYEQYF
TRBV28	TRBJ2-2	NA	NA	TGTGCCAGCAGGGGGGTGTGGGAGCTGTTTTTT	CASRGVWELFF
TRBV5-4	TRBJ2-3	NA	TRBD2	TGTGCCAGCAGCTTGGGGACTAGCGGGAGGGTAACAGATACGCAGTATTTT	CASSLGTSGRVTDTQYF